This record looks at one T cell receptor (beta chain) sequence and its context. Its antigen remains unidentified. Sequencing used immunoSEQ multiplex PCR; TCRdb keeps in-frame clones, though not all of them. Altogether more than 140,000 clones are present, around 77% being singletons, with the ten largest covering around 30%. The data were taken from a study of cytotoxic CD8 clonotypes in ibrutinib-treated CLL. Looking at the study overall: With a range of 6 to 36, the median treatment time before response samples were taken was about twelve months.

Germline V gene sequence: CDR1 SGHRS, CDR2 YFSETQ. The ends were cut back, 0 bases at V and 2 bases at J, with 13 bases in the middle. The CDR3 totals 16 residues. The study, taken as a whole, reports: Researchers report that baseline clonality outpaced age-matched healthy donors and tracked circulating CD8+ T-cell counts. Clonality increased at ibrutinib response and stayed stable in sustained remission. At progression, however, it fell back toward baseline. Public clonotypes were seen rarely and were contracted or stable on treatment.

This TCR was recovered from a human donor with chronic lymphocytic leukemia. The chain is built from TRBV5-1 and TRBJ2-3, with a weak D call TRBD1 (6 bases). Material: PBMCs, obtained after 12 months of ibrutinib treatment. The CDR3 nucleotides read TGCGCCAGCAGCTTGGCAGGACAGACTTCCACAGATACGCAGTATTTT. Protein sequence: CASSLAGQTSTDTQYF.